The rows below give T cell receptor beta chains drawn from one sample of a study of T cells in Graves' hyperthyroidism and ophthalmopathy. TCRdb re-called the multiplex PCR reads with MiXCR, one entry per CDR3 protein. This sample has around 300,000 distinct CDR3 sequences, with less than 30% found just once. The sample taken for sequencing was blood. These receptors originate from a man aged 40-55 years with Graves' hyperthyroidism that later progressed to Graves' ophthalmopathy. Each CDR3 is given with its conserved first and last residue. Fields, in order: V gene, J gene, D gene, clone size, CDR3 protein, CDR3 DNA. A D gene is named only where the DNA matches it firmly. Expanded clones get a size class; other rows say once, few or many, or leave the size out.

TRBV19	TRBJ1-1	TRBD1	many	CASSIGRDRFAFF	TGTGCCAGTAGTATAGGCCGGGACAGGTTCGCTTTCTTT
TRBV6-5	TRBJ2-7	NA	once	CASSYLDSSYEQYF	TGTGCCAGCAGTTACCTCGACTCCTCCTACGAGCAGTACTTC
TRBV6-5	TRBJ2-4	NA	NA	CASSYVAVKNIQYF	TGTGCCAGCAGTTACGTGGCGGTCAAAAACATTCAGTACTTC
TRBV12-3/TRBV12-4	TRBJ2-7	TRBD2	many	CASSFRAGTTYEQYF	TGTGCCAGCAGTTTTCGAGCGGGAACCACCTACGAGCAGTACTTC
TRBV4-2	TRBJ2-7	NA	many	CASSQGLGGYEQYF	TGTGCCAGCAGCCAAGGACTAGGCGGTTACGAGCAGTACTTC
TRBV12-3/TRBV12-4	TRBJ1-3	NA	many	CASSLDTNSGNTIYF	TGTGCCAGCAGTTTAGATACAAACTCTGGAAACACCATATATTTT
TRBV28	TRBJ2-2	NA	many	CAGRRNTGELFF	TGTGCCGGTCGCCGGAACACCGGGGAGCTGTTTTTT
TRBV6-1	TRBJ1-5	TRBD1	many	CASSELIGQGGNQPQHF	TGTGCCAGCAGTGAACTAATAGGACAGGGGGGCAATCAGCCCCAGCATTTT
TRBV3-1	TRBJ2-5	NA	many	CASSQPKDYEQETQYF	TGTGCCAGCAGCCAACCCAAGGACTACGAACAAGAGACCCAGTACTTC
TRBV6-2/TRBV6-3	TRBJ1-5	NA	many	CASTNVQGRQPQHF	TGTGCCAGCACCAATGTACAGGGTCGGCAGCCCCAGCATTTT
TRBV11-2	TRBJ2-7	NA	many	CASSLEIIPYEQYF	TGTGCCAGCAGCTTAGAAATTATCCCCTACGAGCAGTACTTC
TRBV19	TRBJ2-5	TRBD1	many	CASMDLGTGQETQYF	TGTGCCAGTATGGACCTCGGGACAGGGCAAGAGACCCAGTACTTC
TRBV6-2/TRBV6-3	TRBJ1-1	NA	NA	CASSTTSYDRMNTEAFF	TGTGCCAGCAGTACAACGTCTTACGACAGAATGAACACTGAAGCTTTCTTT
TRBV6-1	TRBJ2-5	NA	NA	CASSDIRGRGETQYF	TGTGCCAGCAGTGATATCAGGGGGCGGGGGGAGACCCAGTACTTC
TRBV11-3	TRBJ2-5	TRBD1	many	CASSFRTGETQYF	TGTGCCAGCAGCTTTCGGACAGGAGAGACCCAGTACTTC
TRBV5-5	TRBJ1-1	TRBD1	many	CASSPMGQGEALF	TGTGCCAGCAGCCCTATGGGACAGGGTGAAGCTCTCTTT
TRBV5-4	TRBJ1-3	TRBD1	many	CASSPDRGNGNTIYF	TGTGCCAGCAGCCCAGACAGGGGGAACGGAAACACCATATATTTT
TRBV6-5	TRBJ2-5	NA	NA	CASSYSTILDPQYF	TGTGCCAGCAGTTACTCGACTATCTTGGACCCCCAGTACTTC
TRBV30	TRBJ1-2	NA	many	CAFRRGAGYGYTF	TGTGCCTTCAGACGGGGCGCCGGCTATGGCTACACCTTC
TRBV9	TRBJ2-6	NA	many	CASSANKEKIHSGANVLTF	TGTGCCAGCAGCGCCAACAAGGAAAAGATTCACTCTGGGGCCAACGTCCTGACTTTC
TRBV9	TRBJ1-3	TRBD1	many	CASSPGGGNTIYF	TGTGCCAGCAGCCCAGGGGGTGGAAACACCATATATTTT
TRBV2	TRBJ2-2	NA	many	CASRGETGELFF	TGTGCCAGCAGAGGGGAAACCGGGGAGCTGTTTTTT
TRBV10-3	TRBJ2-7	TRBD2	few	CAISASGALGQYF	TGTGCCATCTCGGCTAGCGGTGCTCTGGGGCAGTACTTC
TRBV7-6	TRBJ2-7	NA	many	CASGGAVTYEQYF	TGTGCCAGTGGTGGGGCAGTGACCTACGAGCAGTACTTC
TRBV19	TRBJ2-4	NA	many	CASTQGVGNIQYF	TGTGCCAGTACCCAGGGAGTGGGAAACATTCAGTACTTC
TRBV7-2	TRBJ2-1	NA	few	CASSRRGLVEQFF	TGTGCCAGCAGCCGCCGGGGTCTAGTTGAGCAGTTCTTC
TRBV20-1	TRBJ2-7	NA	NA	CSARIADEQYF	TGCAGTGCTAGAATAGCGGACGAGCAGTACTTC
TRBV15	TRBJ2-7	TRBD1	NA	CATSRLDREYEQYF	TGTGCCACCAGCAGACTGGACAGGGAGTACGAGCAGTACTTC
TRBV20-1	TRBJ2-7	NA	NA	CSAPHAGNSYEQYF	TGCAGTGCGCCCCATGCGGGAAACTCCTACGAGCAGTACTTC
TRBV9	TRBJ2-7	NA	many	CASSGWSGSGSYEQYF	TGTGCCAGCAGCGGGTGGAGCGGTTCCGGCTCCTACGAGCAGTACTTC
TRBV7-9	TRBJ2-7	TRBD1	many	CASSLDGTGEQYF	TGTGCCAGCAGCTTAGATGGGACAGGCGAGCAGTACTTC
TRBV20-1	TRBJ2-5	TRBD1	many	CSASTNTGDETQYF	TGCAGTGCTAGCACCAATACAGGGGACGAGACCCAGTACTTC
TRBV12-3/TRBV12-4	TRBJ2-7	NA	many	CASSSSGSGRDEQYF	TGTGCCAGCAGTTCCAGTGGTAGCGGACGGGACGAGCAGTACTTC
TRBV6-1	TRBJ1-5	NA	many	CASSPVGQPQHF	TGTGCCAGCTCCCCTGTGGGACAGCCCCAGCATTTT
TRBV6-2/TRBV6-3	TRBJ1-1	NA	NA	CASSYDPTGMNTEAFF	TGTGCCAGCAGTTACGATCCCACAGGGATGAACACTGAAGCTTTCTTT
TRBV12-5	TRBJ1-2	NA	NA	CASATLGGVSGYTF	TGTGCTAGTGCCACCCTCGGGGGAGTCAGCGGCTACACCTTC
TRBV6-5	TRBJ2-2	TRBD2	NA	CASSYLGLAGAGELFF	TGTGCCAGCAGTTACCTCGGACTAGCGGGAGCCGGGGAGCTGTTTTTT
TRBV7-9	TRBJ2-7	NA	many	CASSQDSGSSYEQYF	TGTGCCAGCAGCCAGGACAGTGGGAGCTCCTACGAGCAGTACTTC
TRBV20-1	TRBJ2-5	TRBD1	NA	CSARAGTGGEETQYF	TGCAGTGCTAGAGCCGGGACAGGGGGTGAAGAGACCCAGTACTTC
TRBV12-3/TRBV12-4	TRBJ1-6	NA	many	CASNPQGANSPLHF	TGTGCCAGCAATCCCCAGGGTGCCAATTCACCCCTCCACTTT
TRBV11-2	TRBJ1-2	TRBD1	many	CASSLDSKGGANGYTF	TGTGCCAGCAGCTTAGATTCCAAAGGGGGCGCGAATGGCTACACCTTC
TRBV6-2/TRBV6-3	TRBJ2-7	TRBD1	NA	CASSYLDRGYEQYF	TGTGCCAGCAGTTACTTGGACAGGGGTTACGAGCAGTACTTC
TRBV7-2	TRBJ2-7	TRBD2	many	CASSFAGTSGIYEQYF	TGTGCCAGCAGCTTTGCCGGGACTAGCGGGATCTACGAGCAGTACTTC
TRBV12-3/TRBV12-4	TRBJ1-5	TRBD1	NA	CASNLGVGTVGSQPQHF	TGTGCCAGCAATTTAGGGGTGGGGACAGTCGGGAGTCAGCCCCAGCATTTT
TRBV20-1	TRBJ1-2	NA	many	CSARRRGPYYGYTF	TGCAGTGCTCGTCGCAGGGGTCCCTACTATGGCTACACCTTC
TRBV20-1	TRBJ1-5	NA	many	CSALEGSFQPQHF	TGCAGTGCTCTAGAAGGTTCGTTTCAGCCCCAGCATTTT
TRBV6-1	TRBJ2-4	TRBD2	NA	CASSEWTSGSKNIQYF	TGTGCCAGCAGTGAATGGACTAGCGGTTCCAAAAACATTCAGTACTTC
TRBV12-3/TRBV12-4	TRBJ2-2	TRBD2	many	CASSSGLATGELFF	TGTGCCAGCAGTTCGGGACTAGCTACCGGGGAGCTGTTTTTT
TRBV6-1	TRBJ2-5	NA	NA	CASSEGVVSAETQYF	TGTGCCAGCAGTGAAGGGGTCGTGTCTGCAGAGACCCAGTACTTC
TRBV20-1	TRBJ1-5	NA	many	CSASNGGINQPQHF	TGCAGTGCTTCCAATGGGGGGATCAATCAGCCCCAGCATTTT
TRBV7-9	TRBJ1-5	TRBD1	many	CASSQNGQGHQPQHF	TGTGCCAGCAGCCAAAACGGACAGGGTCATCAGCCCCAGCATTTT
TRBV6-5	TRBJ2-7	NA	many	CASSYAGVITYEQYF	TGTGCCAGCAGTTACGCCGGGGTAATCACCTACGAGCAGTACTTC
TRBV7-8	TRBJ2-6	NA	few	CASSLGAGANVLTF	TGTGCCAGCAGCTTAGGGGCCGGGGCCAACGTCCTGACTTTC
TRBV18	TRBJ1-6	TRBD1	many	CASSRPGTGAIPLHF	TGTGCCAGCTCACGGCCCGGGACAGGGGCAATCCCCCTCCACTTT